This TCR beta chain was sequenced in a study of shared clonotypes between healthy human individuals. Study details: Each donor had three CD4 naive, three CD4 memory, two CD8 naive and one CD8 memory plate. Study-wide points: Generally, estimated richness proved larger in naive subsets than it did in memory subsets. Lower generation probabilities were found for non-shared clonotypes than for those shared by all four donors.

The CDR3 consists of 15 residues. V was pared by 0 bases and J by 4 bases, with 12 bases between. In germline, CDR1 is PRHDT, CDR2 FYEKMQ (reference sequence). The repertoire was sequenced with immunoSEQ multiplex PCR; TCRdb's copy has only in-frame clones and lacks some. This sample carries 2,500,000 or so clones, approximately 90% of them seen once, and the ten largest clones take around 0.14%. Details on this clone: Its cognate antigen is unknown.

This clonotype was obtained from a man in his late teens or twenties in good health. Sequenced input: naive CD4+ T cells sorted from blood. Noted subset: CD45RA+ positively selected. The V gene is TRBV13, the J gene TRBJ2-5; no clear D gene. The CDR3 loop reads CASSLGVLTVETQYF. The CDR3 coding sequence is TGTGCCAGCAGCTTAGGGGTTCTGACGGTAGAGACCCAGTACTTC.